Below, 7 T cell receptor beta chains from the same sample are listed, as sequenced in a study of blood T cell repertoires in COVID-19. The protocol was immunoSEQ multiplex PCR, while the TCRdb copy is restricted to in-frame clones and leaves out a portion. The data contain under 250,000 clones, more than 80% of them singletons. Sample: PBMCs or T cells enriched from blood (not recorded which). All receptors come from a man aged 60-69 years who had recovered from COVID-19.

V usage is TRBV4-2 and J usage is TRBJ2-3; TRBD1 aligns across 7 bases. CDR1 is LGHNA, CDR2 YNFKEQ, per germline. The CDR3 extends over 15 amino acids. Trimming removed 4 bases from V and 2 bases from J; junction bases left unmatched: 6. The CDR3 sequence: CASSPRDSNTDTQYF. The CDR3 nucleotides are TGTGCCAGCAGCCCCCGGGACAGCAACACAGATACGCAGTATTTT.

The chain links TRBV5-1 to TRBJ1-2, with unresolved D. This CDR3 region has 12 residues. Germline lookup yields CDR1 SGHRS and CDR2 YFSETQ. The V gene lost 0 bases and the J gene lost 4 bases, with 4 bases spanning the gap. The CDR3 loop is CASSLAGYGYTF. The CDR3 DNA follows: TGCGCCAGCAGCTTGGCCGGCTATGGCTACACCTTC.

This chain uses TRBV10-2 with TRBJ2-3; TRBD2 is a possible D gene (6 bases). The germline gives CDR1 WSHSY, CDR2 SAAADI. The CDR3 extends over 15 amino acids. Trimming pared 7 bases from V and 0 bases from J, leaving 14 bases between. The CDR3 bases are TGCGCCAGCACCCTGGACTATTCTAGCACAGATACGCAGTATTTT. Protein sequence: CASTLDYSSTDTQYF.

The chain combines TRBV24-1 with TRBJ2-3; 8 bases line up with TRBD2. The CDR3 sequence is 12 residues long. V shed 11 bases and J 8 bases; nucleotides not matched to a gene: 8. Germline V CDR1 and CDR2: KGHDR, SFDVKD. The CDR3 spells CAIQTGGGTQYF. Written as DNA, the CDR3 is TGTGCCATCCAAACCGGGGGGGGTACGCAGTATTTT.

The J gene is TRBJ2-3, the V gene TRBV7-2; no firm D call. CDR1 and CDR2 from the germline V gene are SGHTA and FQGNSA. V was cut by 5 bases and J by 0 bases, with 12 bases left in between. The CDR3 runs 15 residues. The CDR3 protein is CASSLLGSSTDTQYF. CDR3 DNA: TGTGCCAGCAGCCTTCTTGGCTCTAGCACAGATACGCAGTATTTT.

The chain employs TRBV19 and TRBJ2-3, with 9 bases that match TRBD2. The CDR3 spans 17 residues. Germline V lookup: CDR1 LNHDA, CDR2 SQIVND (reference sequence). V was pared by 1 base and J by 4 bases, with 9 bases of the junction left unmatched. The CDR3 loop is CASSIAGRGGASDTQYF. The CDR3 DNA follows: TGTGCCAGTAGTATAGCAGGGCGCGGGGGGGCGTCAGATACGCAGTATTTT.

The chain has TRBV11-3 and TRBJ1-1; D perhaps matches TRBD1 (5 bases). Trimming removed 5 bases at V and 3 bases at J, with 13 bases between. The CDR3 totals 14 residues. The germline CDR1 and CDR2 sequences are SGHNT and YENEEA. The CDR3: CASSQVGGDTEAFF. The CDR3 DNA reads as TGTGCCAGCAGCCAGGTCGGGGGGGACACTGAAGCTTTCTTT. Based on the CDR3 plus reference TRBV11-3 and TRBJ1-1, the full variable domain is EAGVVQSPRYKIIEKKQPVAFWCNPISGHNTLYWYLQNLGQGPELLIRYENEEAVDDSQLPKDRFSAERLKGVDSTLKIQPAELGDSAVYLCASSQVGGDTEAFFGQGTRLTVV.